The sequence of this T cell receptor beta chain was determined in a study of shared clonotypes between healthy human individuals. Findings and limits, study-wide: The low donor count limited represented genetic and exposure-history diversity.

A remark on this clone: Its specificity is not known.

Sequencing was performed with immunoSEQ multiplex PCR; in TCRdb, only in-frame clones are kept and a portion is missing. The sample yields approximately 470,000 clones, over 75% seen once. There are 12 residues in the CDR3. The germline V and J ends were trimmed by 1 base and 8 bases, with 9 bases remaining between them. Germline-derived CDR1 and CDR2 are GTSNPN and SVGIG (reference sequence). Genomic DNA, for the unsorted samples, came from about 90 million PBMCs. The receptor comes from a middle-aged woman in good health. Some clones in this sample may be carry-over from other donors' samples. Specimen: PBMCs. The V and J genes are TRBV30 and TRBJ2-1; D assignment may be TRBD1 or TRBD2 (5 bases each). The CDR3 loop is CAWSDRGYEQFF. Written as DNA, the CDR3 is TGTGCCTGGAGTGATCGGGGCTATGAGCAGTTCTTC.